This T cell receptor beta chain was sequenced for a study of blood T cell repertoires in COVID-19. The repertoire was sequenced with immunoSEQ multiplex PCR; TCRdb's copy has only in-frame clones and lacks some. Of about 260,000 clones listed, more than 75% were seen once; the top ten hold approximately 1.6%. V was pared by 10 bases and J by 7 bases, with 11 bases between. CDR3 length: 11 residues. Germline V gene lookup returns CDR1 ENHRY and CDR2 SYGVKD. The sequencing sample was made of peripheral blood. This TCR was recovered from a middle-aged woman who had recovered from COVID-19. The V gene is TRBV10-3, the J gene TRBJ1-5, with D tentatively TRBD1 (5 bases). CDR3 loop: CATGFEQPQHF. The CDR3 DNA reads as TGTGCCACAGGGTTTGAGCAGCCCCAGCATTTT.